A selection of T cell receptor beta chains follows, all from one sample in a study of blood T cell repertoires in COVID-19. Clones were sequenced by immunoSEQ multiplex PCR, and TCRdb holds only the in-frame ones, with some missing. The sample holds roughly 43,000 clones, about 87% seen once. The sequenced sample consisted of peripheral blood. The source of these receptors is a human donor in a cohort sampled during active COVID-19. The CDR3 runs from the conserved cysteine through the conserved F or W.

J	V	CDR3
TRBJ2-1	TRBV4-3	CASSQDLERGVNEQFF
TRBJ1-5	TRBV30	CAWSRGAAYSNQPQHF
TRBJ2-5	TRBV4-2	CASSPGLAGVETQYF
TRBJ2-2	TRBV19	CASSLDLTGPGELFF
TRBJ1-3	TRBV5-1	CASSLAGTDGSTIYF
TRBJ1-2	TRBV18	CASSPEQGYGYTF
TRBJ1-4	TRBV5-4	CASSRDRGENEKLFF
TRBJ1-1	TRBV2	CASRLPRTAMNTEAFF
TRBJ1-1	TRBV5-1	CASSLKERRRTPNTEAFF
TRBJ2-2	TRBV4-1	CASSHTGQGAGTGELFF
TRBJ2-3	TRBV9	CASSYIFTTGLAGTDTQYF
TRBJ1-1	TRBV5-1	CASSSFQGEGAEAFF
TRBJ1-2	TRBV29-1	CSVPGTNNSANGYTF
TRBJ1-1	TRBV10-3	CAISEFDSTEAFF
TRBJ2-1	TRBV9	CASSVVRGSYNEQFF
TRBJ2-7	TRBV2	CASRGDQRGISYEQYF
TRBJ2-1	TRBV5-1	CASSADLARNEQFF
TRBJ2-1	TRBV27	CASSLRAGGKNEQFF
TRBJ2-5	TRBV7-2	CASSLIGGGVRQETQYF
TRBJ1-5	TRBV28	CASSPGTGNQPQHF
TRBJ2-7	TRBV4-2	CASSQVAGSSYEQYF
TRBJ2-7	TRBV9	CASSVDPSSYEQYF
TRBJ2-1	TRBV7-2	CASSLDGGGVYEQFF
TRBJ2-1	TRBV30	CAWSKGGGSNEQFF
TRBJ1-2	TRBV12-3/TRBV12-4	CASSPGSGYTF
TRBJ1-1	TRBV2	CASKNSPPPEAFF
TRBJ1-4	TRBV6-5	CASAEGLSTNEKLFF
TRBJ2-7	TRBV5-1	CASSPGQGSSYEQYF
TRBJ1-1	TRBV7-9	CASSRGPSGQLNTEAFF
TRBJ1-3	TRBV10-2	CASSESAGGSGNTIYF
TRBJ2-2	TRBV19	CASSIDRGNGELFF
TRBJ1-3	TRBV4-2	CASSQQRQSGNTIYF
TRBJ1-2	TRBV5-6	CASSLRDRASYGYTF
TRBJ2-5	TRBV28	CASRVLEGEGRVETQYF
TRBJ2-1	TRBV5-1	CASSFLAGGPGNEQFF
TRBJ1-1	TRBV27	CASRTGVRKEEAFF
TRBJ2-7	TRBV28	CASSFHGTGPLAEQYF
TRBJ1-2	TRBV6-5	CASSYSRDPRRGGYTF
TRBJ2-4	TRBV4-1	CASSQDREGIQYF
TRBJ1-2	TRBV14	CASSQDAGGGMYGYTF
TRBJ1-1	TRBV5-1	CASSGREGPFTEAFF
TRBJ2-7	TRBV6-5	CASSYLSLAGGYEQYF
TRBJ1-2	TRBV7-9	CASSLDRGGYTF
TRBJ1-4	TRBV6-5	CASTESGQPGKLFF
TRBJ1-1	TRBV5-1	CASSLGGLNEAFF